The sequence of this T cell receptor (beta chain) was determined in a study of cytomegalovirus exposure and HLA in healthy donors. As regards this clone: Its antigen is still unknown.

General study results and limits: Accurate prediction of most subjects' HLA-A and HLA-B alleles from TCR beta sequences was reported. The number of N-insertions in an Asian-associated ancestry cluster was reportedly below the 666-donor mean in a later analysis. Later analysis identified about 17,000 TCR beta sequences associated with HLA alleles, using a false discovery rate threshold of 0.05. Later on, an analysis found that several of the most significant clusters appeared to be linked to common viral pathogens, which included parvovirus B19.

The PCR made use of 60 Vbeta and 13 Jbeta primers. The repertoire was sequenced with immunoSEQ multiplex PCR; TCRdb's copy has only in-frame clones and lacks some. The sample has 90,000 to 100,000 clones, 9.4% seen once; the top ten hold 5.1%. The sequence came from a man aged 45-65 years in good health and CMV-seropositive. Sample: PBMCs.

The CDR3 DNA reads as TGTGCCAGCAGGGGGACAGGTTATAATTCACCCCTCCACTTT. Translated: CASRGTGYNSPLHF. The rearrangement joins TRBV28 to TRBJ1-6, with 8 positions matching TRBD1. This CDR3 is built from 14 residues. Germline CDR1 MDHEN, CDR2 SYDVKM. The junction had 2 bases not matched to a gene; V was cut back by 6 bases and J by 4 bases.